This TCR beta chain was observed in a study of B cell selection in AIRE deficiency. In the study's own analysis: Patients' conventional T cells yielded around 9.9x10^4 distinct TCRbeta sequences; donors' under 150,000. TCRdb's table, derived via immunoSEQ multiplex PCR, lists solely in-frame clones and lacks some. D and trimming were read from the DNA, whereas the V and J calls and clone size are those reported in that table. The data hold some 25,000 clones, with less than 97% observed a single time. Conventional CD4 T cells were sorted as CD4+CD127+ cells. This receptor was taken from a human donor in good health. Specimen: CD4+CD127+ conventional T cells sorted from PBMCs.

The CDR3 bases are TGTGCCAGCAGCTTGTTGGGCAGGCGACAAGAGACCCAGTACTTC. This translates into CASSLLGRRQETQYF. The chain recombines TRBV5-4 with TRBJ2-5; D is undetermined. Trimming left V 1 base short and J 2 bases short, with 12 bases between. Germline lookup yields CDR1 SGHNT and CDR2 YYREEE (reference sequence). The CDR3 consists of 15 residues. Supplemented by reference TRBV5-4 and TRBJ2-5, the full variable domain reads ETGVTQSPTHLIKTRGQQVTLRCSSQSGHNTVSWYQQALGQGPQFIFQYYREEENGRGNFPPRFSGLQFPNYSSELNVNALELDDSALYLCASSLLGRRQETQYFGPGTRLLVL.